Below are 12 T cell receptor beta chains sequenced from a single sample in a study of blood T cell repertoires in COVID-19 (dated by TCRdb to between 2020 and 2021). Libraries were prepared through the immunoSEQ multiplex PCR assay. This is the immuneACCESS table as TCRdb keeps it, with only in-frame sequences that have V and J called. A part of the clones is gone; compared with another copy, unresolved V genes explain less than half, and the rest is unexplained. The sample table holds 110,000 or so clones, of which less than 85% were seen once. The ten most abundant clones make up approximately 13% of the sample. Sequenced: peripheral blood. All receptors derive from a human donor in a cohort sampled during active COVID-19.

The chain combines TRBV30 with TRBJ1-6, with a weak D call TRBD1 (5 bases). The CDR3 runs to 13 residues. The germline V gene has CDR1 GTSNPN and CDR2 SVGIG (reference sequence). The V gene lost 0 bases and the J gene lost 10 bases, with 10 bases spanning the gap. CDR3 amino acids: CAWSVQELSPLHF. CDR3 coding DNA: TGTGCCTGGAGTGTACAGGAATTGTCACCCCTCCACTTT.

V usage is TRBV28 and J usage is TRBJ2-7, with 9 bases fitting TRBD2. V shed 4 bases, J shed 5 bases, and the junction held 12 bases outside the gene matches. The V gene's germline CDR1 is MDHEN and CDR2 SYDVKM. The CDR3 has 16 amino acids. CDR3 sequence reads: CASSSPLLAGLDEQYF. In DNA, the CDR3 is TGTGCCAGCAGTTCCCCCCTGCTAGCGGGGTTAGACGAGCAGTACTTC.

The V gene is TRBV2, the J gene TRBJ2-7, with D possibly TRBD1 on 6 matching bases. V was cut by 6 bases and J by 5 bases, with 11 bases left in between. CDR1 and CDR2 (germline): SNHLY, FYNNEI. This CDR3 contains 12 residues. CDR3 sequence reads: CASRSRGNEQYF. CDR3 DNA: TGTGCCAGCAGGTCCAGGGGAAACGAGCAGTACTTC.

CDR3 sequence: CASSDRVRVEAFF. The CDR3, as DNA: TGTGCCAGCAGTGACAGGGTCCGGGTTGAAGCTTTCTTT. The gene calls are TRBV6-6 and TRBJ1-1; 7 bases line up with TRBD1. Germline assignment: CDR1 MNHNY and CDR2 SVGAGI (reference sequence). The CDR3 sequence is 13 residues long. The J segment lost 7 bases and the V segment lost 5 bases, leaving 7 bases of the junction unmatched.

The J gene is TRBJ1-3, the V gene TRBV5-6, with TRBD1 matching 7 bases. The CDR3 covers 18 residues. In germline, CDR1 is SGHDT, CDR2 YYEEEE. Trimming cost V 0 bases and J 3 bases; bases outside gene matches: 12. The CDR3 here is CASSLAGTEVLGGNTIYF. The CDR3 coding sequence is TGTGCCAGCAGCTTGGCTGGGACAGAGGTTTTGGGTGGAAACACCATATATTTT.

This clone came up a few times. V is TRBV5-4 and J is TRBJ1-2, with 9 bases that match TRBD1. The V gene's germline CDR1 is SGHNT and CDR2 YYREEE (reference sequence). CDR3 size: 13 residues. Unmatched junction bases numbered 2, after V lost 2 bases and J lost 6 bases. For the CDR3, the DNA is TGTGCCAGCAGCTTACAGGGGGCGGATGGCTACACCTTC. Its protein is CASSLQGADGYTF.

The chain recombines TRBV7-2 with TRBJ2-7, with D uncertain. The CDR3 totals 13 residues. The V gene lost 2 bases and the J gene lost 6 bases, with 11 bases spanning the gap. Germline CDR1 and CDR2: SGHTA and FQGNSA. This CDR3 is CASSLPYLSEQYF. The CDR3 DNA follows: TGTGCCAGCAGCTTACCCTATTTATCCGAGCAGTACTTC.

The CDR3 DNA reads TGTGCCAGCAGCTTGGGAGCGGATAATGAGCAGTTCTTC. The encoded protein is CASSLGADNEQFF. The chain has TRBV5-7 and TRBJ2-1; TRBD2 might be the D (5 bases). TRBV5-7 is reported as an ORF; its role is uncertain. Trimming removed 0 bases from V and 7 bases from J, with 8 bases in between. The CDR3 totals 13 residues.

The V and J genes are TRBV6-4 and TRBJ1-5, with 7 positions matching TRBD1. The CDR3 consists of 16 residues. V shed 2 bases and J 6 bases; nucleotides not matched to a gene: 10. The germline CDR1 and CDR2 sequences are MRHNA and SNTAGT. The CDR3 DNA reads as TGTGCCAGCAGTGACCCACGAGAGGGGGCAAGTCAGCCCCAGCATTTT. As protein: CASSDPREGASQPQHF.

The chain recombines TRBV9 with TRBJ2-1; 8 bases agree with TRBD1. In germline, CDR1 is SGDLS, CDR2 YYNGEE. This CDR3 has 15 residues. V shed 2 bases, J shed 4 bases, and the junction held 5 bases outside the gene matches. CDR3 amino acids: CASSVTGGFYNEQFF. The DNA for the CDR3 is TGTGCCAGCAGCGTTACAGGGGGGTTTTACAATGAGCAGTTCTTC.

V gene TRBV5-6 combines with J gene TRBJ2-1; the D gene is possibly TRBD2 (6 bases). The CDR3 sequence is 14 residues long. CDR1 SGHDT and CDR2 YYEEEE come from the germline V gene. Trimming pared 2 bases from V and 4 bases from J, leaving 10 bases between. The chain's CDR3 is CASSLRGIYNEQFF. CDR3 bases: TGTGCCAGCAGCTTACGGGGGATTTACAATGAGCAGTTCTTC.

This sequence joins TRBV4-2 and TRBJ2-1; TRBD2 matches 11 bases. V lost 7 bases and J lost 5; bases outside the gene matches: 7. Germline lookup yields CDR1 LGHNA and CDR2 YNFKEQ. The length of the CDR3 is 15 residues. CDR3 in amino acids: CASTLATSGNNEQFF. The CDR3, as DNA: TGTGCCAGCACCCTCGCGACTAGCGGGAACAATGAGCAGTTCTTC.